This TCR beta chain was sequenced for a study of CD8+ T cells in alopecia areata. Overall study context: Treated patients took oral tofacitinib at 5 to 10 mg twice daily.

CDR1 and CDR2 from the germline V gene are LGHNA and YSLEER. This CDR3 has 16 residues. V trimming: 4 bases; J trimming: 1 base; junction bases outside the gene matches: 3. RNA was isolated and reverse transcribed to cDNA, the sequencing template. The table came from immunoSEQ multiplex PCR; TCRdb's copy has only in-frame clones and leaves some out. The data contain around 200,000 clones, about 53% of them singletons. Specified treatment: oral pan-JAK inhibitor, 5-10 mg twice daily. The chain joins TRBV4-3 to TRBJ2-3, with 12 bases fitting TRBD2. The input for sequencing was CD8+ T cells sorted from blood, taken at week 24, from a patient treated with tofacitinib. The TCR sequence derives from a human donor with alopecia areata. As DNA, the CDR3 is TGCGCCAGCAGCCCCCGGACTAGCGGGGGCACAGATACGCAGTATTTT. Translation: CASSPRTSGGTDTQYF.